This record looks at one TCR beta chain sequence and its context. This specimen comes from a study of blood T cell repertoires in COVID-19. The CDR3 is 13 residues long. Germline loops: CDR1 MNHEY, CDR2 SVGEGT. V was shortened by 3 bases and J by 5 bases, with 11 bases between the two germline ends. Clones were sequenced by immunoSEQ multiplex PCR, and TCRdb holds only the in-frame ones, with some missing. The sample records about 98,000 clones, roughly 87% being singletons. The rearrangement uses TRBV6-2 or TRBV6-3 and TRBJ2-7; no definite D call. The clonotype originates from a woman in her forties or fifties with COVID-19, enrolled during active disease. Sequencing was performed on peripheral blood. The chain's CDR3 is CASSYPRPHEQYF. DNA for the CDR3: TGTGCCAGCAGTTATCCCCGTCCCCACGAGCAGTACTTC.